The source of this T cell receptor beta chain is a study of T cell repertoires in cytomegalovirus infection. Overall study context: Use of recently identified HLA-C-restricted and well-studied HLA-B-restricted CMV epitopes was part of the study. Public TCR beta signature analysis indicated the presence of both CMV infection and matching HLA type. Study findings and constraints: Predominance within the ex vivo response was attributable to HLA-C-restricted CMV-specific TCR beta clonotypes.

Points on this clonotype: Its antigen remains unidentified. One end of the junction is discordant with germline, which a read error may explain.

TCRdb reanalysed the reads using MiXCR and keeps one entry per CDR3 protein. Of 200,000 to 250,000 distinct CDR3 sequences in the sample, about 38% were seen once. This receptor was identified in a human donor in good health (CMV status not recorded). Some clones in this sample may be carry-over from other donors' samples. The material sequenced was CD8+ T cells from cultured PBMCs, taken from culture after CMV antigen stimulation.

CDR3 in DNA: TGTGCTAGCAGCTCACGGACTAGCGGGAGGTACAACACCGGGGAGCTGTTTTTT. This codes for CASSSRTSGRYNTGELFF. The J gene is TRBJ2-2, the V gene TRBV7-7, with 14 bases fitting TRBD2. Germline CDR1 reads SSHAT; CDR2 reads FNYEAQ (reference sequence). This CDR3 region has 18 residues.